This T cell receptor (beta chain) originates from a study of cytomegalovirus exposure and HLA in healthy donors. Points from the study as a whole: In a later analysis, TCR association rates varied by HLA locus: DRB1 most, HLA-C fewest. As a later analysis showed, several of the most significant clusters appeared to be linked to common viral pathogens. As immune exposure information, only CMV serostatus was available.

In regard to this clone: Its antigen remains unidentified.

The germline CDR1 and CDR2 sequences are MNHNS and SASEGT. The CDR3 totals 14 residues. Trimming stripped 6 bases from V and 6 bases from J, with 16 bases between. A multiplex PCR was run with 60 Vbeta primers and 13 Jbeta primers. Only in-frame clones appear in the TCRdb table, and some are missing; sequencing was by immunoSEQ multiplex PCR. The sample has roughly 68,000 clones; approximately 77% are singletons. The sequenced sample was PBMCs. The gene calls are TRBV6-1 and TRBJ2-3; D perhaps matches TRBD1 (5 bases). The sequence was obtained from a woman aged 25 to 39 in good health and CMV-seropositive. Here the CDR3 reads CASRGNTGPDTQYF. The CDR3 DNA follows: TGTGCCAGCAGGGGAAATACAGGCCCCGATACGCAGTATTTT.